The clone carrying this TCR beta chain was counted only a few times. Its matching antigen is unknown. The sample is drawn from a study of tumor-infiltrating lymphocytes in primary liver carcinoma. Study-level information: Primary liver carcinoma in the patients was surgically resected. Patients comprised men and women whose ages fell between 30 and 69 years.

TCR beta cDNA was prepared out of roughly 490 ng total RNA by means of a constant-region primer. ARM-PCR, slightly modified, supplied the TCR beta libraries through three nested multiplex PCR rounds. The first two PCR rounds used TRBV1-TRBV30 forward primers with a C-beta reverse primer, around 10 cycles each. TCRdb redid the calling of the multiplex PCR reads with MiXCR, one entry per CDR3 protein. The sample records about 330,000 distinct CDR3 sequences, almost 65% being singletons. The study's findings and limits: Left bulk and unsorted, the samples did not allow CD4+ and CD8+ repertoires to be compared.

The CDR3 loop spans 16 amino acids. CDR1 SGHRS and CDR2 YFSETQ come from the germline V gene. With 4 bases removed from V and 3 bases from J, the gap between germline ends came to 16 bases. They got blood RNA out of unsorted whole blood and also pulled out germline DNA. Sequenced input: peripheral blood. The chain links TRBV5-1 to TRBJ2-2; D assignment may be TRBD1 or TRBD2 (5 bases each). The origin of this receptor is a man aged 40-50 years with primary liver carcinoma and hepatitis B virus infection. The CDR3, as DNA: TGCGCCAGCAGCCCCACCGGGGCCTTGTACACCGGGGAGCTGTTTTTT. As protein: CASSPTGALYTGELFF. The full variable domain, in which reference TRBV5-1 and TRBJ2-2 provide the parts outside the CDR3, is KAGVTQTPRYLIKTRGQQVTLSCSPISGHRSVSWYQQTPGQGLQFLFEYFSETQRNKGNFPGRFSGRQFSNSRSEMNVSTLELGDSALYLCASSPTGALYTGELFFGEGSRLTVL.